Here is one T cell receptor (beta chain) with its context. The target antigen is unknown. The data were taken from a study of T cells after yellow fever vaccination. As for the study in general: Fractions of limited cellularity were prepared by means of SMART-Seq v4 Ultra Low Input. Notes on the study in general: Reappearance after the booster was seen for most primary-vaccination clones, at roughly 96% CD4 and 88% CD8. When the response was secondary, it was weaker but reached its peak faster, day 5 versus 15.

Making TCR cDNA involved 5'RACE template switching, which added UMIs and a universal primer site. In TCRdb, the 5' RACE reads were re-called with MiXCR into one record per CDR3 protein. This sample yields a few hundred thousand distinct CDR3 sequences, of which about 8.3% are seen a single time; approximately 15% belongs to the top ten. The V and J ends lost 8 bases and 0 bases respectively, with 13 bases between them. Germline V lookup: CDR1 KGHSH, CDR2 LQKENI. The CDR3 is 14 residues long. This TCR was recovered from a man in his late teens or twenties who received the YFV17D yellow fever vaccine. The J gene is TRBJ2-5, the V gene TRBV18; D tentatively reads TRBD1 or TRBD2 (5 bases each). Source: PBMCs, taken roughly seven weeks after the first yellow fever vaccination. CDR3 sequence (DNA): TGTGCCAGCGGACGGGGCAGGGACCAAGAGACCCAGTACTTC. Translation: CASGRGRDQETQYF.